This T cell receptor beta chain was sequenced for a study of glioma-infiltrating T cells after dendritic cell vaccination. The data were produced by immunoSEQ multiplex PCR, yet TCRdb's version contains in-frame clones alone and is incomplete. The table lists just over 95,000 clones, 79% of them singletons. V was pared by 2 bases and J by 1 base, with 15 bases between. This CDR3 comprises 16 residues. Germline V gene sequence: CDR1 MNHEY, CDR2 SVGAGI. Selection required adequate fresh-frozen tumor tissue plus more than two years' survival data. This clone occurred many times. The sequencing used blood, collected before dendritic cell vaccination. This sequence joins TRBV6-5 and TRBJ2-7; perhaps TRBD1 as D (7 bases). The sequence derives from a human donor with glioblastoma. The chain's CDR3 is CASSYGGTALSYEQYF. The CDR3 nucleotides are TGTGCCAGCAGTTACGGGGGGACAGCTCTTTCCTACGAGCAGTACTTC.